Described below is a single T cell receptor (beta chain) sequence and its context. This entry comes from a study of blood T cell repertoires in COVID-19. Per the study methods: Counts of nucleated cells, estimated from reference gene primer amplification, were obtained. TCRdb keeps only in-frame clones here, not all; method: immunoSEQ multiplex PCR. V, J and clone size derive from that table, while D and trimming were established from the DNA sequence. The sample holds 180,000 or so clones, around 90% seen once. Sequencing used peripheral blood. The source of this sequence is a man aged 50 to 59 with acute or convalescent COVID-19.

The CDR3 nucleotides read TGTGCCAGCAGCTTTCCACAGCAAAACTATGGCTACACCTTC. Its translation is CASSFPQQNYGYTF. This sequence joins TRBV7-9 and TRBJ1-2; D gene unclear. Germline assignment: CDR1 SEHNR and CDR2 FQNEAQ (reference sequence). V was cut by 3 bases and J by 2 bases, with 10 bases left in between. The CDR3 consists of 14 residues.